This TCR beta chain is drawn from a study of memory CD4+ T cells and cytomegalovirus serostatus. Study summary: Of the healthy Belgian adults, roughly ten were CMV seropositive and approximately 25 seronegative.

Single viable CD3+CD4+CD8-CD45RO+ cells were sorted as the memory CD4+ T cells. Serostatus was set by detecting CMV pp150, pp28, p38, p52 IgG. The protocol was immunoSEQ multiplex PCR, while the TCRdb copy is restricted to in-frame clones and leaves out a portion. The repertoire holds 50,000 to 65,000 clones, with roughly three quarters as singletons. The germline V and J ends were trimmed by 2 bases and 0 bases, with 9 bases remaining between them. CDR1 and CDR2 from the germline V gene are SGHDT and YYEEEE. This CDR3 has 14 residues. The rearrangement joins TRBV5-6 to TRBJ2-7, with no clear D. Material: memory CD4+ T cells from blood. This sequence originates from an adult in good health and CMV-seronegative. CDR3 region: CASSFGGFSYEQYF. In DNA, the CDR3 is TGTGCCAGCAGCTTCGGCGGATTCTCCTACGAGCAGTACTTC.